One TCR beta chain is described in this entry. Its antigen is currently unknown. This sample stems from a study of shared clonotypes between healthy human individuals. Sequenced by immunoSEQ multiplex PCR; TCRdb stores in-frame clones only, minus some. The data hold about 680,000 clones, with roughly 73% observed a single time. CDR1 MNHEY and CDR2 SVGAGI come from the germline V gene. After removal of 3 bases from V and 5 bases from J, the junction contained 7 bases not matched to a gene. CDR3 size: 16 residues. Study outcomes and limitations: Clonotypes shared by all four sorted-subset donors had higher generation probabilities than non-shared clonotypes. The low donor count limited represented genetic and exposure-history diversity.

The chain is built from TRBV6-5 and TRBJ1-6, with 7 positions matching TRBD1. The sample taken for sequencing was memory CD4+ T cells sorted from blood. Stated subset: CD45RA-negative fraction. The source is a woman between 25 and 40 years old in good health. CDR3 residues: CASSYRGTEHNSPLHF. The CDR3 DNA is TGTGCCAGCAGTTATCGGGGGACAGAGCATAATTCACCCCTCCACTTT.